The present entry profiles one T cell receptor (beta chain) with its context. The target antigen is unknown. The entry originates in a study of cytomegalovirus exposure and HLA in healthy donors. General observations from the study: Researchers counted 164 TCR beta chains as cytomegalovirus-associated.

Primers for the PCR totalled 60 Vbeta and 13 Jbeta. The repertoire was sequenced with immunoSEQ multiplex PCR; TCRdb's copy has only in-frame clones and lacks some. The sample gives 89,000 or so clones, just under 85% of which show up once; 5.5% to 6.5% is in the top ten. The V gene end was trimmed by 5 bases and the J gene end by 4 bases; junction bases not matched to a gene: 8. The CDR3 has 16 residues. Germline V gene sequence: CDR1 SQVTM, CDR2 ANQGSEA. Sequencing was carried out using PBMCs. The clonotype comes from a woman in her late teens or twenties in good health and CMV-seropositive. The rearrangement joins TRBV29-1 to TRBJ2-5; TRBD2 matches at 15 bases. CDR3 DNA: TGCAGCGTTTTAATTCCGGGACTAGCGGGAGGAGAGACCCAGTACTTC. The encoded protein is CSVLIPGLAGGETQYF.